This T cell receptor beta chain was found in a study of cytomegalovirus exposure and HLA in healthy donors (TCRdb year 2017). Regarding the research as a whole: An earlier analysis of more than 550 of the donors reported approximately 280 Gb of sequence data and 117 million unique TCR beta sequences obtained from some 200 million T cells. In a later genetic analysis, genome-wide SNP genotypes for about three fifths of the 666 donors were used, and that subset was treated as a discovery cohort. Besides the first cohort of approximately 710 subjects, a separate validation cohort made up of over 100 different subjects was used. Every discovery cohort repertoire had been produced on one sequencing platform. The T cell repertoires of 550 to 850 subjects were profiled by immunosequencing and related to cytomegalovirus serostatus. Both class I and class II loci were covered by HLA typing, at four-digit resolution. The study aimed to test whether signatures of past pathogen exposure could be identified by cataloging public T cell receptors. About 300 gigabases of sequencing data and tens of millions of unique TCR sequences were included in an early release covering under 650 HLA-typed donors. In a later analysis, previously published TCR beta repertoires from 550 to 750 donors were re-analyzed and high-resolution HLA genotyping was added so that TCR occurrence patterns could be studied. An earlier analysis of approximately 580 of the donors used high-throughput TCR beta sequencing to judge whether each TCR beta V gene segment behaved as functional or pseudogenic. Because of strong linkage in the cohort, five DR-DQ haplotypes were treated as single units for association and clustering. In the later analysis, no new phenotypic data were used to find candidate immune exposures; instead, reliance was placed on TCR beta sequences and their occurrence across donors. Donor age, sex, ethnicity and CMV serostatus were compiled together with the repertoire data. Among 300 to 500 genotyped donors of the cohort, an average of around 250,000 unique TCR beta nucleotide sequences was sequenced per donor, of which 15% to 20% were non-productive. To predict cytomegalovirus infection status, the study brought together high-throughput TCR immunosequencing, statistical association of individual TCRs with disease status, and machine learning. Among the roughly 400 genotyped donors, about 85% belonged to the genetic ancestry cluster associated with self-reported Caucasian donors. The number of donors typed differed by locus, with about 620-630 for A, B, C, DRB1 and DQB1, roughly 520 for DQA1, over 600 for DPA1, and around 430 for DPB1. Study-level results and caveats: For the cohort, immune exposure information was limited to CMV serostatus. When HLA alleles, especially DR and DQ, strongly co-occurred, attributing TCR associations to individual alleles was difficult. A few of the identified cytomegalovirus-associated TCR beta chains were confirmed in vitro to be specific for cytomegalovirus antigens. In a later analysis, the rate of TCR association differed among HLA loci, with DRB1 alleles having the most associated TCRs and HLA-C alleles having the fewest. In a later analysis, several top co-occurrence clusters were reported to appear linked to parvovirus B19, influenza, CMV and Epstein-Barr virus. In an earlier analysis of around 500 of the donors, most TCR beta V segments appeared in productive rearrangements about 90% or about 30% of the time, broadly matching IMGT annotations. A later analysis found that most CMV-associated TCR beta chains appeared HLA-restricted, with HLA associations seemingly driven largely by CMV exposure. The authors suggested that the approach could potentially be generalized to other disease states and immunological phenotypes. The study listed 150 to 200 TCR beta chains as associated with cytomegalovirus. Because counts were too low, 15 or so rarely observed V segments, including chromosome 9 orphons, were excluded from the earlier analysis of 587 of the donors. The sequencing pipeline was judged likely to have produced a cluster of highly shared sequence variants as a technical artifact. V-gene and J-gene trimming of TCR beta chains was associated with a missense DCLRE1C variant in a later genetic analysis, and the association was replicated in an independent cohort. A later analysis associated 15,000 to 20,000 TCR beta sequences with specific HLA alleles at a false discovery rate of 0.05. A later analysis found that HLA-associated TCR beta chains were more clonally expanded and had lower generation probabilities than equally common non-associated chains. Linkage disequilibrium might explain the correlated functional status among segregating V segments, but an unknown experimental factor could not be ruled out. Because HLA typing was missing for some donors at each locus, association tests included only the typed subset. In both the original and validation cohorts, the classifier was reported to diagnose cytomegalovirus status with high specificity and sensitivity. While some public TCRs were present in many individuals, most TCR sequences turned up only very rarely across donors. Some IMGT-functional V segments, including TRBV6-2 and TRBV6-3, could not be distinguished by the 87-base-pair reads and were therefore excluded. The presence/absence analyses assumed that sequencing depth was roughly uniform across donors, and that assumption may not be true. This cohort had only TCR beta chains sequenced, and the lack of alpha or paired-chain data limited which features could be detected. In a later genetic analysis, fewer N-insertions in productive TCRs were reported among donors in an Asian-associated ancestry cluster than the approximately 670-donor mean. A further reported finding was that TCR beta sequences accurately predicted the HLA-A and HLA-B alleles for most subjects in the first cohort.

Library preparation was by the immunoSEQ multiplex PCR assay. For the multiplex PCR, a mixture combining 60 forward primers for TCR Vbeta segments and 13 reverse primers for TCR Jbeta segments was used. The CDR3 region of rearranged TCR beta genes was amplified from genomic DNA by a multiplex PCR assay. The Illumina HiSeq System was used to sequence the amplified TCR beta libraries as 87-base-pair reads. From the authors' description of their analysis: Across the roughly 700 repertoires, a later analysis counted tens of millions of unique TCR beta chains, around 10 million of which were shared by at least two donors. Raw reads were error-corrected and collapsed into unique sequences by a nearest-neighbor algorithm in which closely related sequences were merged to remove PCR and sequencing errors. Alignment of CDR3 sequences to IMGT reference sequences was used to assign V, D and J gene segments. For a sequence to be retained, a match of at least six nucleotides to both a V gene segment and a J gene segment was required. A rearrangement was called productive if the CDR3 had no stop codons and remained in frame with V and J, and every other rearrangement was called non-productive. CDR3 was defined according to IMGT convention as the region running from the second conserved V-encoded cysteine to the conserved J-encoded phenylalanine. The earlier analysis of fewer than 700 of the donors excluded sequences that lacked an unambiguous match to a single V gene segment. An earlier analysis of over 450 of the donors classified V segments as functional when productive rearrangements were above 56.7% and as segregating when the standard deviation between donors was above 5%. A statistical classification framework was built to diagnose cytomegalovirus status from the catalog of TCR beta chain sequences. V and J gene assignment, in a later analysis, came from comparing TCR nucleotide sequences with IMGT/GENE-DB human TR gene sequences. The TCRdist pipeline was used in a later analysis to assign CDR3 sequences and most-parsimonious VDJ recombination scenarios. In a later analysis, each TCR beta chain was defined by its CDR3 amino acid sequence together with its V-gene family, and reads without a unique V-gene family were excluded. In a later analysis, 500 to 700 highly shared, low-generation-probability nucleotide sequences were removed to address suspected cross-contamination and a sequencing artifact. In a later analysis, a clonal expansion index was calculated for each public chain from normalized within-repertoire ranks of inferred template counts. In a later analysis, generation probabilities were computed with a VDJ recombination model fitted to out-of-frame rearrangements, and the resulting probabilities were checked against IGoR. A later analysis scored TCR-TCR, TCR-HLA and TCR-CMV co-occurrence with hypergeometric tests, applying a repertoire-size bias correction to TCR pairs. A later analysis estimated false discovery rates by permuting HLA or CMV assignments 20 times. In a later analysis, co-occurring TCRs were grouped with DBSCAN, and TCRdist sequence similarity was added when clustering was performed within HLA-allele-positive subsets. Repertoires with fewer than 30,000 or more than 120,000 public chains were left out of co-occurrence clustering, as were four to six repertoires with anomalous nucleotide sharing. TCRdb re-hosts the immuneACCESS table, in-frame sequences only. Its copies lack some clones; in the studies checked, an unresolved V gene accounts for under half of them, and the cause for the rest is not known. V and J calls plus clone size are reproduced from that table; the DNA served to infer D and trimming. Within this sample are approximately 100,000 clones, with 79% of them counted one time only. Around 3.1% of the sample belongs to the ten largest clones.

The cohort comprised around 690 healthy bone marrow donors. Cohort members were all nominally healthy when sampled, although unrecorded immune exposures were likely present. The donor was CMV seronegative and belonged to the group of more than 300 seronegative cohort members. A peripheral blood sample was collected from each donor, and TCR beta sequencing was performed on peripheral blood mononuclear cells. The Qiagen DNeasy Blood Extraction Kit was used to extract genomic DNA from the blood cell samples. The CDR3 starts with the cysteine, ends with the phenylalanine, and has 14 residues. CDR3 DNA is the only sequence kept; it has 42 bases, read in frame from the first base. Trimming takes 1 base off V and 5 bases off J; junction bases not matched to a gene: 4. Taken from the germline V gene, the CDR1 and CDR2 loops are SQVTM and ANQGSEA. Turning to this clone: The target of this receptor is not known. Per-base qualities were not stored, and no clone one base away is much larger.

The specimen was PBMCs. The receptor was derived from a middle-aged woman in good health and CMV-seronegative. The chain employs TRBV29-1 and TRBJ2-5; TRBD2 matches 10 bases in the middle. The CDR3 is CSVEASGGGETQYF. Here is the DNA: TGCAGCGTTGAAGCTAGCGGGGGCGGGGAGACCCAGTACTTC.